The source of this T cell receptor beta chain is a study of spatial heterogeneity in lung cancer. Study context: The 55 to 90 donors had untreated early-stage non-small cell lung cancer. Detected beta-chain sequences consistently exceeded alpha-chain sequences. Broader study findings: Ubiquitous expanded tumor TCRs showed up in blood more at resection than follow-up.

The time point was: blood at routine non-recurrence follow-up after resection. Whole RNA obtained from tumor, nontumor lung or frozen PBMC underwent sequencing without sorting. About this clonotype: What it recognizes is unknown.

Each CDR3 protein is one row after TCRdb ran MiXCR on the 5' RACE reads. The sample carries some 54,000 distinct CDR3 sequences, more than 6.5% recorded once. The V segment lost 8 bases and the J segment 2 bases; nucleotides outside the gene matches: 6. CDR1 and CDR2 from the germline V gene are SGHAT and FQNNGV. The CDR3 has 14 amino acids. The clonotype was recovered from a female donor with early-stage non-small cell lung cancer. This chain connects TRBV11-2 to TRBJ2-3; 8 nucleotides line up with TRBD2. Sequences were derived from PBMCs, sampled at follow-up. The CDR3 bases are TGTGCCAGCCGGCAGCGGGGGACCACAGATACGCAGTATTTT. Protein: CASRQRGTTDTQYF. The full variable domain, rest sourced from reference TRBV11-2 and TRBJ2-3, is EAGVAQSPRYKIIEKRQSVAFWCNPISGHATLYWYQQILGQGPKLLIQFQNNGVVDDSQLPKDRFSAERLKGVDSTLKIQPAKLEDSAVYLCASRQRGTTDTQYFGPGTRLTVL.